This T cell receptor (beta chain) was identified during a study of blood T cell repertoires in COVID-19. Study context: Material from acute and convalescent COVID-19 was sourced from the United States, Italy and Spain. Sources were T cells, B-cell-depleted T cells, or PBMCs; the material itself was cDNA or gDNA.

J gave up 5 bases and V 6 bases, and 10 bases lay outside the gene matches. This CDR3 comprises 15 residues. CDR1 and CDR2 from the germline V gene are MNHNY and SVGAGI (reference sequence). This clone has just one count. Authors' processing steps: The assay estimated nucleated cells by amplifying reference gene primers. Here immunoSEQ multiplex PCR was the method, and the copy in TCRdb shows in-frame clones only, minus some. Clone size and V and J calls were adopted from that table, with D and trimming inferred from the DNA. The top ten clones hold under 7% of a sample with about 160,000 clones, around 84% of them seen once.

The TCR comes from a woman aged 45-60 years with COVID-19, enrolled during active disease. Sequencing input: peripheral blood. The chain couples TRBV6-6 to TRBJ2-3; TRBD2 matches 8 bases. The CDR3 loop is CASRTGRGGQDTQYF. In nucleotides, the CDR3 is TGTGCCAGCAGGACGGGCCGGGGGGGCCAAGATACGCAGTATTTT.